This T cell receptor beta chain was captured by sequencing in a study of vaccination and CD4 T cells after COVID-19. Study in general: Drawing of post-COVID samples took place a median about 97 days after diagnosis (range 35 to 161). Samples after vaccination came a median 72 days past dose two, ranging 14 to 241. The cells in question were stimulated using overlapping spike peptides derived from SARS-CoV-2, HCoV-NL63, HCoV-OC43 and HCoV-229E.

Cultured CD4+ T cells had their DNA profiled by the Oncomine TCR Beta short-read assay. MiXCR, applied by TCRdb to the PCR reads, yields one record per CDR3 protein. The top ten hold approximately 10% of the sample, which has roughly 19,000 distinct CDR3 sequences, 56% seen once. As to treatment: roughly 10-day PBMC culture with coronavirus spike peptide pools or control peptides (ViraFEST assay). After expanding antigen-specific T cells with peptide pools, ViraFEST sequenced their TCRs. In its sample, this clonotype was seen a few times. Its specificity is unknown. Germline CDR1 DFQATT, CDR2 SNEGSKA (reference sequence). J lost 3 bases, V lost 3 bases, and 11 bases had no gene match. This CDR3 contains 16 residues.

Sample: CD4+ T cells from blood, cultured in vitro. The TCR originated in a human donor who had recovered from COVID-19. The rearrangement joins TRBV20-1 to TRBJ2-1; 7 bases are shared with TRBD2. In DNA form, the CDR3 reads TGCAGTGCTAGTGGTATCTCTAGCGGAAACTACAATGAGCAGTTCTTC. Residues: CSASGISSGNYNEQFF.